The clone carrying this T cell receptor (beta chain) appeared a few times. Its target is unknown. These data are taken from a study of response to subunit inactivated influenza vaccine. TCRdb re-called the RT-PCR reads with MiXCR, one entry per CDR3 protein. The table lists around 570,000 distinct CDR3 sequences, approximately 7.1% of them singletons. General study findings and limits: The authors proposed limited new T cell recruitment per seasonal influenza vaccination.

The receptor's source is a man aged 50-75 years who received an inactivated influenza vaccine. This material consisted of PBMCs from blood, taken about 24 months after vaccination.

CDR3 residues: CASSFLGASYEQYF. The CDR3 region has the DNA TGTGCCAGCAGCTTTCTAGGGGCCTCCTACGAGCAGTACTTC. The rearrangement joins TRBV7-2 to TRBJ2-7; maybe TRBD1 (5 bases). V was shortened by 3 bases and J by 0 bases, with 9 bases between the two germline ends. This CDR3 is built from 14 residues. Germline loops: CDR1 SGHTA, CDR2 FQGNSA.